The rows below give T cell receptor beta chains drawn from one sample of a study of blood T cell repertoires in COVID-19. Clones were sequenced by immunoSEQ multiplex PCR, and TCRdb holds only the in-frame ones, with some missing. The table includes 130,000 to 150,000 clones, about 84% detected once. Sequencing was carried out using peripheral blood. Receptor source: a man in his sixties with active or convalescent COVID-19. Both conserved end residues are part of each CDR3. The D gene is left open where the match is weak. Expanded clones are given a class, and other clones once, few, many or no size at all.

D gene,clone size,V gene,J gene,CDR3 protein,CDR3 DNA
TRBD2,few,TRBV2,TRBJ2-3,CASTAYSGSPDTQYF,TGTGCCAGCACAGCCTATAGCGGGAGCCCAGATACGCAGTATTTT
TRBD1,-,TRBV30,TRBJ1-5,CAWPGTGSNQPQHF,TGTGCCTGGCCCGGGACAGGGAGCAATCAGCCCCAGCATTTT
TRBD2,-,TRBV2,TRBJ2-1,CASSEIGLATDEQFF,TGTGCCAGCAGTGAAATCGGACTAGCCACGGATGAGCAGTTCTTC
TRBD2,-,TRBV10-3,TRBJ2-7,CAISDGSGRPREGTYEQYF,TGTGCCATCAGTGATGGTAGCGGGAGACCTCGGGAGGGTACCTACGAGCAGTACTTC
-,-,TRBV9,TRBJ1-3,CASSVLPRAEGTIYF,TGTGCCAGCAGCGTACTACCGAGGGCCGAAGGCACCATATATTTT
-,-,TRBV9,TRBJ1-5,CASSGGRINQPQHF,TGTGCCAGCTCGGGAGGGCGAATCAATCAGCCCCAGCATTTT
TRBD1,-,TRBV29-1,TRBJ2-7,CSAFDRGNSYEQYF,TGCAGCGCCTTCGACAGGGGGAATTCCTACGAGCAGTACTTC
-,-,TRBV3-1/TRBV3-2,TRBJ2-3,CASSPLGVSTDTQYF,TGTGCCAGCAGCCCTCTAGGGGTTAGCACAGATACGCAGTATTTT
-,-,TRBV7-9,TRBJ1-2,CASSPTGYGYTF,TGTGCCAGCAGCCCAACCGGCTATGGCTACACCTTC
TRBD2,-,TRBV6-2/TRBV6-3,TRBJ2-1,CASSYSKGLAISYNEQFF,TGTGCCAGCAGTTACTCGAAGGGACTAGCGATCTCCTACAATGAGCAGTTCTTC
TRBD1,-,TRBV9,TRBJ2-3,CASSPGRGGQGADTQYF,TGTGCCAGCAGCCCTGGTCGGGGGGGACAGGGGGCAGATACGCAGTATTTT
TRBD1,-,TRBV6-5,TRBJ2-6,CASSYKTGAGANVLTF,TGTGCCAGCAGTTACAAGACAGGGGCTGGGGCCAACGTCCTGACTTTC
-,-,TRBV5-1,TRBJ1-6,CASSIGVGGRNSPLHF,TGCGCCAGCAGCATAGGGGTAGGGGGTAGGAATTCACCCCTCCACTTT
TRBD2,-,TRBV3-1/TRBV3-2,TRBJ2-2,CASSQDRLAGNTGELFF,TGTGCCAGCAGCCAAGATCGGCTAGCGGGAAACACCGGGGAGCTGTTTTTT
-,-,TRBV27,TRBJ1-1,CASLDSFNTEAFF,TGTGCCAGCCTGGACAGCTTCAACACTGAAGCTTTCTTT
-,-,TRBV11-2,TRBJ2-7,CASSLGGPYYEQYF,TGTGCCAGCAGCTTAGGGGGGCCCTACTACGAGCAGTACTTC
-,-,TRBV27,TRBJ1-4,CASSFYAGANFEKLFF,TGTGCCAGCAGCTTCTATGCAGGGGCCAATTTTGAAAAACTGTTTTTT
-,-,TRBV19,TRBJ2-2,CASLHRTANTGELFF,TGTGCCAGCTTGCACCGGACAGCGAACACCGGGGAGCTGTTTTTT
-,-,TRBV12-1,TRBJ2-1,CASSPSGSGDCNEQFF,TGTGCCAGCAGCCCAAGCGGGAGTGGGGATTGTAATGAGCAGTTCTTC
TRBD1,-,TRBV19,TRBJ1-5,CASRDRGYSNQPQHF,TGTGCCAGTAGGGACAGGGGTTATAGCAATCAGCCCCAGCATTTT
-,-,TRBV7-2,TRBJ1-6,CASSQTGANSPLHF,TGTGCCAGCAGCCAAACAGGAGCTAATTCACCCCTCCACTTT
-,-,TRBV2,TRBJ1-2,CASSERGSSYGYTF,TGTGCCAGCAGTGAAAGGGGGAGCTCCTATGGCTACACCTTC
TRBD1,-,TRBV3-1/TRBV3-2,TRBJ2-7,CASRGAGGNEQYF,TGTGCCAGCAGGGGGGCAGGGGGCAACGAGCAGTACTTC
-,-,TRBV5-1,TRBJ2-7,CASSLAVDEQYF,TGCGCCAGCAGCTTGGCCGTCGACGAGCAGTACTTC
-,few,TRBV5-1,TRBJ2-2,CASRVTGVTGELFF,TGCGCCAGCAGGGTAACGGGAGTCACCGGGGAGCTGTTTTTT
TRBD1,once,TRBV29-1,TRBJ1-2,CSARQGARGYTF,TGCAGCGCCCGACAGGGGGCGAGGGGCTACACCTTC
-,-,TRBV4-3,TRBJ2-2,CASSQEVGTLFGELFF,TGCGCCAGCAGCCAAGAAGTTGGGACTTTGTTCGGGGAGCTGTTTTTT
TRBD1,-,TRBV7-2,TRBJ1-5,CASSLNRGHQPQHF,TGTGCCAGCAGCTTAAACAGGGGTCACCAGCCCCAGCATTTT
TRBD2,-,TRBV10-3,TRBJ2-1,CAISEGLAVNNEQFF,TGTGCCATCAGTGAAGGACTAGCGGTTAACAATGAGCAGTTCTTC
TRBD2,-,TRBV18,TRBJ2-7,CASSSGLAGGIATYEQYF,TGTGCCAGCTCATCGGGACTAGCGGGAGGGATAGCGACCTACGAGCAGTACTTC
-,-,TRBV18,TRBJ1-1,CASSLREKNTEAFF,TGTGCCAGCTCCCTCCGGGAGAAGAACACTGAAGCTTTCTTT
TRBD1,-,TRBV19,TRBJ1-3,CASSEQGTGNTIYF,TGTGCCAGTAGTGAACAGGGGACCGGAAACACCATATATTTT
-,few,TRBV3-1/TRBV3-2,TRBJ1-5,CASSQATEDQPQHF,TGTGCCAGCAGCCAAGCGACAGAGGATCAGCCCCAGCATTTT
-,-,TRBV10-3,TRBJ2-1,CAIKIRDTINEQFF,TGTGCCATAAAAATCCGGGACACAATCAATGAGCAGTTCTTC
-,-,TRBV19,TRBJ2-5,CASSIMTGPQETQYF,TGTGCCAGTAGTATAATGACAGGACCGCAAGAGACCCAGTACTTC
-,-,TRBV19,TRBJ1-2,CASSRRGGTPNYGYTF,TGTGCCAGTAGTAGGAGGGGGGGGACCCCTAACTATGGCTACACCTTC